This T cell receptor (beta chain) came from a study of blood T cell repertoires in COVID-19. Study summary: Samples representing acute and convalescent COVID-19 were sourced from the United States, Italy and Spain. Sources were T cells, B-cell-depleted T cells, or PBMCs; the material itself was cDNA or gDNA.

Followed over time, Seattle patients had been enrolled while infection was active. As handled by the study authors: Researchers report that nucleated cell counts were estimated from reference gene primer amplification. TCRdb's copy holds only in-frame clones and misses some; the assay was immunoSEQ multiplex PCR. V and J calls and clone size are given by that table; D and trimming were obtained from the DNA. The table shows about 300,000 clones, with 65% to 85% occurring only once. This sequence originates from a human donor with COVID-19, enrolled during active disease. The donor label of this sample is uncertain. The specimen sequenced was peripheral blood.

The DNA for the CDR3 is TGTGCCAGTAGTCCGCAGGGGGCAGAGACCCAGTACTTC. It translates to CASSPQGAETQYF. This chain connects TRBV19 to TRBJ2-5, with TRBD1 identical over 8 bases. The CDR3 totals 13 residues. V gave up 5 bases and J gave up 4 bases; unmatched junction bases: 3. Germline V gene sequence: CDR1 LNHDA, CDR2 SQIVND (reference sequence).